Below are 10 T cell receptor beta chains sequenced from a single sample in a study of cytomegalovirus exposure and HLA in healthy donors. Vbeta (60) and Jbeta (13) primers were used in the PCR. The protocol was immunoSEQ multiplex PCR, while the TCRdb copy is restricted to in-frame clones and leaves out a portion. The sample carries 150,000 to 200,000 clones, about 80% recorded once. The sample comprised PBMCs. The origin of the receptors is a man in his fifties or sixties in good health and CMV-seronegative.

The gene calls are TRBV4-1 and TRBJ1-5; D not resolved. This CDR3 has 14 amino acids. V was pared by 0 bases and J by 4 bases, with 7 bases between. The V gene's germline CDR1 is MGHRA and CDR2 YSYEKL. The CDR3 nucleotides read TGCGCCAGCAGCCAAGAATCGGGGAATCAGCCCCAGCATTTT. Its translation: CASSQESGNQPQHF.

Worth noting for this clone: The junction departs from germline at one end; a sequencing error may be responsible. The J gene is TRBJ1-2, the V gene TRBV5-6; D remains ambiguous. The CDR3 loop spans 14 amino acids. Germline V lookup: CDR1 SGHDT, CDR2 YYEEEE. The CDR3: CASSFSGSRYGYPF. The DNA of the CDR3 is TGTGCCAGCAGCTTTTCCGGGAGTCGGTATGGCTACCCCTTC.

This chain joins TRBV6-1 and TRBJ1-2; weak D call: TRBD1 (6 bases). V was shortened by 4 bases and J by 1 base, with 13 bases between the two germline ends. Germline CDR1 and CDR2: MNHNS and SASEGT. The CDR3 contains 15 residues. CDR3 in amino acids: CASSAAGANNYGYTF. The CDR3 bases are TGTGCCAGCAGTGCGGCAGGGGCAAATAACTATGGCTACACCTTC.

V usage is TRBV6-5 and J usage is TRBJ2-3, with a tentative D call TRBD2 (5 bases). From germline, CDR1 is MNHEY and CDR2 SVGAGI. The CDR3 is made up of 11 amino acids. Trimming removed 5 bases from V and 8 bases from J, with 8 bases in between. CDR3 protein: CASSLGGTQYF. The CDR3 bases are TGTGCCAGCAGTCTCGGAGGTACGCAGTATTTT.

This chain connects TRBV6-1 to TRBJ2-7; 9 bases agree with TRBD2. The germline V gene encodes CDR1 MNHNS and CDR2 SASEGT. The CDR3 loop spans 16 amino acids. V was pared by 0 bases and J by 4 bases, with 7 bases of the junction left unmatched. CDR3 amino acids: CASSEALVAGVYEQYF. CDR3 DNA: TGTGCCAGCAGTGAAGCGCTGGTAGCGGGAGTGTACGAGCAGTACTTC.

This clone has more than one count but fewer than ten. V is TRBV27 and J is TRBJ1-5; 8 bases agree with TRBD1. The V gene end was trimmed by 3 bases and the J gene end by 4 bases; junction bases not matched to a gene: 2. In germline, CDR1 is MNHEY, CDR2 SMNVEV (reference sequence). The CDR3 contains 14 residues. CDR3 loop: CASSFRGLNQPQHF. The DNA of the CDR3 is TGTGCCAGCAGTTTCAGGGGGCTGAATCAGCCCCAGCATTTT.

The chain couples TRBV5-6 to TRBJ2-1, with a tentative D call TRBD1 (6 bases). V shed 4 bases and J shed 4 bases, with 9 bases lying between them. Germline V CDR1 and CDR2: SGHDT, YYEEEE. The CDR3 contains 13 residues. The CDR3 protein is CASSKGQYNEQFF. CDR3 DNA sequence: TGTGCCAGCAGCAAAGGACAGTACAATGAGCAGTTCTTC.

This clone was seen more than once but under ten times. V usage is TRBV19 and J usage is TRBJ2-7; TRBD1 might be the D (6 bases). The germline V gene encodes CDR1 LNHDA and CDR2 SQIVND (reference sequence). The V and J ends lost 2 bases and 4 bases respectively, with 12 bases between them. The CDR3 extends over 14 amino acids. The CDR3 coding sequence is TGTGCCAGTAGTATACGTCAGGGGCGGTACGAGCAGTACTTC. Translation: CASSIRQGRYEQYF.

As DNA, the CDR3 is TGCGCCAGCAGCTTAACAGGGCCGAACACCGGGGAGCTGTTTTTT. Translating it yields CASSLTGPNTGELFF. The chain carries TRBV5-1 and TRBJ2-2; the D gene is possibly TRBD1 (6 bases). Trimming took 2 bases from V and 0 from J, leaving 8 bases between them. From germline, CDR1 is SGHRS and CDR2 YFSETQ. This CDR3 comprises 15 residues.

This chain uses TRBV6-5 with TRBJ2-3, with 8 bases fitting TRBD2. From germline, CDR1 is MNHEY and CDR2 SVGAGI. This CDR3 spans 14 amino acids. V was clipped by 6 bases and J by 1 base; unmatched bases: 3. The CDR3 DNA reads TGTGCCAGCAGATCGACTAGCGGCACAGATACGCAGTATTTT. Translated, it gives CASRSTSGTDTQYF.